This entry lists 6 T cell receptor beta chains sequenced from one sample in a study of identical twins. TCRdb reprocessed the 5' RACE reads via MiXCR and lists one record per CDR3 protein. The sample shows about 240,000 distinct CDR3 sequences, roughly a tenth of them seen only once. Sequenced input: memory T cells sorted from blood. All receptors come from a man aged 45-65 years in good health.

This clonotype was counted many times. This chain links TRBV7-2 with TRBJ2-2; possible D gene TRBD1, 6 bases. Germline CDR1 is SGHTA and CDR2 is FQGNSA. The CDR3 has 15 amino acids. V was trimmed by 5 bases and J by 5 bases, leaving 15 bases between them. This CDR3 is CASSGVQGGTGELFF. The DNA for the CDR3 is TGTGCCAGCAGCGGCGTACAGGGCGGAACCGGGGAGCTGTTTTTT. The whole variable domain, filled in from reference TRBV7-2 and TRBJ2-2, reads GAGVSQSPSNKVTEKGKDVELRCDPISGHTALYWYRQSLGQGLEFLIYFQGNSAPDKSGLPSDRFSAERTGGSVSTLTIQRTQQEDSAVYLCASSGVQGGTGELFFGEGSRLTVL.

The V and J genes are TRBV20-1 and TRBJ2-3, with D tentatively TRBD1 (6 bases). The CDR3 has 14 residues. The ends were cut back, 0 bases at V and 4 bases at J, with 11 bases in the middle. Germline assignment: CDR1 DFQATT and CDR2 SNEGSKA (reference sequence). In nucleotides, the CDR3 is TGCAGTGCTAGAGAATGGGGGCGTGCAGATACGCAGTATTTT. Encoded protein: CSAREWGRADTQYF.

This chain connects TRBV6-2 or TRBV6-3 to TRBJ2-5, with 10 bases identical to TRBD1. The V gene end was trimmed by 4 bases and the J gene end by 5 bases; junction bases not matched to a gene: 10. The germline V gene encodes CDR1 MNHEY and CDR2 SVGEGT. This CDR3 comprises 16 residues. The CDR3 region is CASSFVTGQGWETQYF. In DNA, the CDR3 is TGTGCCAGCAGTTTCGTCACGGGACAGGGGTGGGAGACCCAGTACTTC.

This clonotype appeared many times. The chain links TRBV4-3 to TRBJ2-3; D unclear. Germline loops: CDR1 LGHNA, CDR2 YSLEER. V gave up 0 bases and J gave up 2 bases, with 6 bases separating them. This CDR3 region has 14 residues. The CDR3 is CASSQDLDTDTQYF. CDR3 DNA sequence: TGCGCCAGCAGCCAAGACCTGGACACAGATACGCAGTATTTT.

In this sample, this clonotype turned up many times. This rearrangement joins TRBV15 to TRBJ2-3; a possible D gene is TRBD2 (7 bases). Germline-derived CDR1 and CDR2 are LNHNV and YYDKDF (reference sequence). The CDR3 spans 17 residues. Trimming pared 0 bases from V and 4 bases from J, leaving 17 bases between. The CDR3: CATSREGGVVRADTQYF. The CDR3 nucleotides read TGTGCCACCAGCAGAGAAGGGGGGGTGGTCAGGGCAGATACGCAGTATTTT.

The CDR3 here is CASSLGALGVGQETQYF. CDR3 bases: TGCGCCAGCAGCTTGGGCGCCCTGGGAGTGGGCCAAGAGACCCAGTACTTC. The V call is TRBV5-1, the J call TRBJ2-5, with TRBD2 as a possible D gene (5 bases). The CDR3 totals 17 residues. CDR1 SGHRS and CDR2 YFSETQ come from the germline V gene. Trimming cost V 0 bases and J 1 base, with 16 bases left between them.